The rows below give T cell receptor beta chains drawn from one sample of a study of identical twins. TCRdb passed the 5' RACE reads through MiXCR, listing each CDR3 protein once. Among approximately 220,000 distinct CDR3 sequences, less than 10% were seen once, and the ten largest hold about 5.2%. The sample comprised memory (CD45RO+) T cells sorted from blood. All receptors derive from a woman aged 18-30 years in good health. CDR3s include the opening cysteine and the closing phenylalanine or tryptophan. The order of the fields is J gene, D gene, V gene, clone size, CDR3 protein, CDR3 DNA. The D gene is left open where the match is weak. Expanded clones get a size class; other rows say once, few or many, or leave the size out.

J gene: TRBJ1-1; D gene: NA; V gene: TRBV12-3/TRBV12-4; clone size: many; CDR3 protein: CASRRDEEGYTEAFF; CDR3 DNA: TGTGCCAGCAGGCGGGACGAAGAGGGGTACACTGAAGCTTTCTTT
J gene: TRBJ2-1; D gene: NA; V gene: TRBV4-3; clone size: few; CDR3 protein: CASSSPWNEQFF; CDR3 DNA: TGCGCCAGCAGCTCCCCTTGGAATGAGCAGTTCTTC
J gene: TRBJ1-2; D gene: NA; V gene: TRBV29-1; clone size: many; CDR3 protein: CSARREGGYTF; CDR3 DNA: TGCAGCGCCCGAAGGGAGGGTGGCTACACCTTC
J gene: TRBJ2-2; D gene: TRBD2; V gene: TRBV7-8; clone size: NA; CDR3 protein: CASGLSAGVDTGELFF; CDR3 DNA: TGTGCCAGCGGCTTATCCGCGGGAGTAGATACCGGGGAGCTGTTTTTT
J gene: TRBJ1-5; D gene: TRBD1; V gene: TRBV12-3/TRBV12-4; clone size: NA; CDR3 protein: CASSRQGPWQPQHF; CDR3 DNA: TGTGCCAGCAGCCGACAGGGCCCCTGGCAGCCCCAGCATTTT
J gene: TRBJ2-7; D gene: TRBD1; V gene: TRBV20-1; clone size: NA; CDR3 protein: CSAIPLDRGSYEQYF; CDR3 DNA: TGCAGTGCCATCCCCCTGGACAGGGGATCCTACGAGCAGTACTTC
J gene: TRBJ2-1; D gene: NA; V gene: TRBV6-1; clone size: few; CDR3 protein: CASRDDPYNEQFF; CDR3 DNA: TGTGCCAGCAGAGATGACCCCTACAATGAGCAGTTCTTC
J gene: TRBJ1-2; D gene: NA; V gene: TRBV13; clone size: few; CDR3 protein: CASSLWQGPAGYTF; CDR3 DNA: TGTGCCAGCAGCTTGTGGCAGGGCCCCGCTGGCTACACCTTC
J gene: TRBJ2-5; D gene: NA; V gene: TRBV7-6; clone size: NA; CDR3 protein: CASSLVADLQETQYF; CDR3 DNA: TGTGCCAGCAGTTTAGTAGCGGACCTCCAAGAGACCCAGTACTTC
J gene: TRBJ2-3; D gene: TRBD2; V gene: TRBV7-9; clone size: few; CDR3 protein: CASSPFRLAGVDTQYF; CDR3 DNA: TGTGCCAGCAGCCCATTCCGTCTAGCGGGAGTGGATACGCAGTATTTT
J gene: TRBJ2-2; D gene: NA; V gene: TRBV20-1; clone size: many; CDR3 protein: CSARETNTGELFF; CDR3 DNA: TGCAGTGCTAGAGAAACGAACACCGGGGAGCTGTTTTTT
J gene: TRBJ1-2; D gene: NA; V gene: TRBV9; clone size: few; CDR3 protein: CASSAVPSLAYGYTF; CDR3 DNA: TGTGCCAGCAGCGCGGTTCCCAGCCTTGCCTATGGCTACACCTTC
J gene: TRBJ1-1; D gene: NA; V gene: TRBV5-1; clone size: many; CDR3 protein: CASSWGGTRTEAFF; CDR3 DNA: TGCGCCAGCAGCTGGGGGGGGACTAGGACTGAAGCTTTCTTT
J gene: TRBJ2-7; D gene: TRBD1; V gene: TRBV3-1; clone size: many; CDR3 protein: CASSQDEQGYYEQYF; CDR3 DNA: TGTGCCAGCAGCCAAGATGAACAGGGGTACTACGAGCAGTACTTC
J gene: TRBJ2-3; D gene: NA; V gene: TRBV19; clone size: NA; CDR3 protein: CASSIPGTDTQYF; CDR3 DNA: TGTGCCAGTAGTATACCTGGCACAGATACGCAGTATTTT
J gene: TRBJ2-5; D gene: NA; V gene: TRBV7-2; clone size: NA; CDR3 protein: CACSLVAGAQGTQYF; CDR3 DNA: TGTGCCTGCAGCTTAGTGGCCGGGGCACAGGGGACCCAGTACTTC
J gene: TRBJ1-5; D gene: TRBD1; V gene: TRBV20-1; clone size: few; CDR3 protein: CSARDRNQPQHF; CDR3 DNA: TGCAGTGCACGGGACAGGAATCAGCCCCAGCATTTT
J gene: TRBJ2-1; D gene: NA; V gene: TRBV9; clone size: few; CDR3 protein: CASSGGGGPFYNEQFF; CDR3 DNA: TGTGCCAGCAGCGGTGGGGGGGGGCCCTTCTACAATGAGCAGTTCTTC
J gene: TRBJ1-1; D gene: NA; V gene: TRBV9; clone size: NA; CDR3 protein: CASSVGGGTSRAFF; CDR3 DNA: TGTGCCAGCAGCGTAGGGGGGGGCACAAGTCGAGCTTTCTTT
J gene: TRBJ1-5; D gene: NA; V gene: TRBV7-2; clone size: NA; CDR3 protein: CASSRTYEQPQHF; CDR3 DNA: TGTGCCAGCAGCCGAACCTATGAACAGCCCCAGCATTTT
J gene: TRBJ1-2; D gene: NA; V gene: TRBV6-1; clone size: few; CDR3 protein: CASSPRGEGYGYTF; CDR3 DNA: TGTGCCAGCAGTCCCCGGGGGGAAGGCTATGGCTACACCTTC
J gene: TRBJ2-3; D gene: TRBD2; V gene: TRBV5-1; clone size: NA; CDR3 protein: CASRPEAGASTDTQYF; CDR3 DNA: TGCGCCAGCAGACCCGAAGCGGGGGCCAGCACAGATACGCAGTATTTT
J gene: TRBJ2-2; D gene: NA; V gene: TRBV5-6; clone size: few; CDR3 protein: CASSLLNHRGGELFF; CDR3 DNA: TGTGCCAGCAGCTTACTGAACCATCGTGGTGGGGAGCTGTTTTTT
J gene: TRBJ2-7; D gene: NA; V gene: TRBV20-1; clone size: few; CDR3 protein: CSAKKTYEQYF; CDR3 DNA: TGCAGTGCTAAGAAGACCTACGAGCAGTACTTC
J gene: TRBJ2-3; D gene: TRBD2; V gene: TRBV7-6; clone size: NA; CDR3 protein: CASSLQVPGGLNTQYF; CDR3 DNA: TGTGCCAGCAGCTTACAGGTCCCGGGAGGCCTGAACACGCAGTATTTT
J gene: TRBJ2-1; D gene: NA; V gene: TRBV6-1; clone size: few; CDR3 protein: CAIWTSRGNEQFF; CDR3 DNA: TGTGCCATATGGACTAGCAGGGGGAATGAGCAGTTCTTC
J gene: TRBJ2-1; D gene: NA; V gene: TRBV11-2; clone size: NA; CDR3 protein: CASSLVLGNEQFF; CDR3 DNA: TGTGCCAGCAGCTTGGTACTAGGCAATGAGCAGTTCTTC
J gene: TRBJ1-1; D gene: NA; V gene: TRBV9; clone size: few; CDR3 protein: CASSVTQGFTEAFF; CDR3 DNA: TGTGCCAGCAGCGTCACACAGGGATTCACTGAAGCTTTCTTT
J gene: TRBJ1-6; D gene: NA; V gene: TRBV29-1; clone size: many; CDR3 protein: CSRKAGSSPLHF; CDR3 DNA: TGCAGCCGCAAGGCAGGGAGTTCACCCCTCCACTTT
J gene: TRBJ1-2; D gene: NA; V gene: TRBV10-3; clone size: NA; CDR3 protein: CAIRDRWDGYTF; CDR3 DNA: TGTGCCATCAGGGACCGCTGGGATGGCTACACCTTC
J gene: TRBJ2-7; D gene: TRBD2; V gene: TRBV5-1; clone size: NA; CDR3 protein: CASSLLAGEAYEQYF; CDR3 DNA: TGCGCCAGCAGTTTGCTAGCGGGGGAGGCCTACGAGCAGTACTTC
J gene: TRBJ2-7; D gene: NA; V gene: TRBV18; clone size: many; CDR3 protein: CASSPSTPGSLGEQYF; CDR3 DNA: TGTGCCAGCTCACCATCTACCCCGGGCTCGTTAGGGGAGCAGTACTTC
J gene: TRBJ2-5; D gene: NA; V gene: TRBV2; clone size: few; CDR3 protein: CASRPRGGRGETQYF; CDR3 DNA: TGTGCCAGCAGGCCCCGTGGGGGGCGAGGGGAGACCCAGTACTTC
J gene: TRBJ2-1; D gene: NA; V gene: TRBV7-9; clone size: NA; CDR3 protein: CASSWTWSGNEQFF; CDR3 DNA: TGTGCCAGCAGCTGGACTTGGAGCGGCAATGAGCAGTTCTTC
J gene: TRBJ2-1; D gene: NA; V gene: TRBV5-4; clone size: NA; CDR3 protein: CASSLEGGRAQQFF; CDR3 DNA: TGTGCCAGCAGCTTGGAAGGGGGGCGGGCGCAGCAGTTCTTC
J gene: TRBJ2-7; D gene: NA; V gene: TRBV12-3/TRBV12-4; clone size: few; CDR3 protein: CASSLSLPYEQYF; CDR3 DNA: TGTGCCAGCAGTTTATCACTACCCTACGAGCAGTACTTC
J gene: TRBJ2-1; D gene: NA; V gene: TRBV4-2; clone size: many; CDR3 protein: CASSQTIGGNYFFF; CDR3 DNA: TGTGCCAGCAGCCAGACTATCGGGGGTAACTACTTCTTCTTC
J gene: TRBJ2-3; D gene: TRBD1; V gene: TRBV29-1; clone size: NA; CDR3 protein: CSANRGRGTDTQYF; CDR3 DNA: TGCAGCGCGAACAGGGGGCGCGGCACAGATACGCAGTATTTT
J gene: TRBJ2-1; D gene: TRBD2; V gene: TRBV11-1; clone size: many; CDR3 protein: CASSLRRGASYNEQFF; CDR3 DNA: TGTGCCAGCAGCTTGAGGCGGGGGGCCTCCTACAATGAGCAGTTCTTC
J gene: TRBJ2-4; D gene: NA; V gene: TRBV20-1; clone size: NA; CDR3 protein: CSASRQGLKNIQYF; CDR3 DNA: TGCAGCGCCTCCCGCCAGGGACTCAAAAACATTCAGTACTTC
J gene: TRBJ1-2; D gene: NA; V gene: TRBV7-8; clone size: many; CDR3 protein: CASTGSGYGYTF; CDR3 DNA: TGTGCCAGCACAGGGTCGGGATATGGCTACACCTTC
J gene: TRBJ1-5; D gene: TRBD1; V gene: TRBV6-1; clone size: few; CDR3 protein: CASTGWTGGSNQPQHF; CDR3 DNA: TGTGCCAGCACCGGATGGACAGGGGGGAGCAATCAGCCCCAGCATTTT
J gene: TRBJ2-5; D gene: TRBD2; V gene: TRBV3-1; clone size: many; CDR3 protein: CASSTRLAGGETQYF; CDR3 DNA: TGTGCCAGCAGCACCCGACTAGCGGGAGGAGAGACCCAGTACTTC
J gene: TRBJ1-2; D gene: NA; V gene: TRBV5-1; clone size: many; CDR3 protein: CASSGEYGYTF; CDR3 DNA: TGCGCCAGCTCTGGGGAGTATGGCTACACCTTC
J gene: TRBJ1-5; D gene: NA; V gene: TRBV20-1; clone size: many; CDR3 protein: CSAMLGSDQPQHF; CDR3 DNA: TGCAGTGCTATGTTAGGGTCCGATCAGCCCCAGCATTTT
J gene: TRBJ2-5; D gene: TRBD2; V gene: TRBV12-3/TRBV12-4; clone size: many; CDR3 protein: CAIPGAGPETQYF; CDR3 DNA: TGTGCCATCCCCGGAGCGGGGCCGGAGACCCAGTACTTC
J gene: TRBJ1-6; D gene: TRBD1; V gene: TRBV10-3; clone size: many; CDR3 protein: CAIRPQGADSPLHF; CDR3 DNA: TGTGCCATCAGGCCCCAGGGGGCAGATTCACCCCTCCACTTT
J gene: TRBJ2-1; D gene: TRBD2; V gene: TRBV12-3/TRBV12-4; clone size: NA; CDR3 protein: CASSSLGGLANNEQFF; CDR3 DNA: TGTGCCAGCAGTTCACTTGGGGGACTAGCTAACAATGAGCAGTTCTTC
J gene: TRBJ2-3; D gene: TRBD1; V gene: TRBV7-7; clone size: few; CDR3 protein: CASSKTGADTQYF; CDR3 DNA: TGTGCCAGCAGCAAGACAGGGGCAGATACGCAGTATTTT
J gene: TRBJ2-1; D gene: TRBD1; V gene: TRBV11-2; clone size: NA; CDR3 protein: CASSQPRDSFGVEQFF; CDR3 DNA: TGTGCCAGCAGCCAACCCCGGGACAGTTTTGGTGTTGAGCAGTTCTTC
J gene: TRBJ2-3; D gene: NA; V gene: TRBV11-2; clone size: many; CDR3 protein: CASSRGGADTQYF; CDR3 DNA: TGTGCCAGCAGCCGCGGGGGCGCAGATACGCAGTATTTT